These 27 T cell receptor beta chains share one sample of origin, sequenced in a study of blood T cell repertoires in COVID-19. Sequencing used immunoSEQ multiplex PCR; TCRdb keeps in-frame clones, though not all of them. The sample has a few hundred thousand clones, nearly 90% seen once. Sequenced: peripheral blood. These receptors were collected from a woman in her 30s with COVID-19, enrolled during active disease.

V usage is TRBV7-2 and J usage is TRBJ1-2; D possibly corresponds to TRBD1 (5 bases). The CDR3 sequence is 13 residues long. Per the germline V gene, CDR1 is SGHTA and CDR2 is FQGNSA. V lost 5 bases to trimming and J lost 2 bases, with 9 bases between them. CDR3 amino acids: CASSQQANYGYTF. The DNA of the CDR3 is TGTGCCAGCAGCCAACAGGCAAACTATGGCTACACCTTC.

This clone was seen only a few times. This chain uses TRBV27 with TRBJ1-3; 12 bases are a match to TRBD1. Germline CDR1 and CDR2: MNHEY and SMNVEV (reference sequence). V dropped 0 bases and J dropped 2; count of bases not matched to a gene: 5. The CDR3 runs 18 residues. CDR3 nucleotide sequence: TGTGCCAGCAGTTTATCGGGACAGGGGGCATGGGCTGGAAACACCATATATTTT. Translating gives CASSLSGQGAWAGNTIYF.

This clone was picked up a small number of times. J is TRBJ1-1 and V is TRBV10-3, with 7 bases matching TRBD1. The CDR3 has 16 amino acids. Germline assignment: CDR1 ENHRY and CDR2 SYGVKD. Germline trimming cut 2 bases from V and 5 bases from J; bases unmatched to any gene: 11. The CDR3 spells CAISERFGQELTEAFF. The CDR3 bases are TGTGCCATCAGTGAGAGATTTGGACAGGAGTTAACTGAAGCTTTCTTT.

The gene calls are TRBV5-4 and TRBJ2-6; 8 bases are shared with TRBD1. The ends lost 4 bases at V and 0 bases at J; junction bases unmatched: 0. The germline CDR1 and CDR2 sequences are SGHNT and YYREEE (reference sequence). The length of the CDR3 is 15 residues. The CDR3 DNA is TGTGCCAGCAGCGACAGGGGCTCTGGGGCCAACGTCCTGACTTTC. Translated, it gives CASSDRGSGANVLTF. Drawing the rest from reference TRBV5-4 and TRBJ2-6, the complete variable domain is ETGVTQSPTHLIKTRGQQVTLRCSSQSGHNTVSWYQQALGQGPQFIFQYYREEENGRGNFPPRFSGLQFPNYSSELNVNALELDDSALYLCASSDRGSGANVLTFGAGSRLTVL.

CDR3 loop: CASSATTAREAFF. In nucleotides, the CDR3 is TGCGCCAGCAGCGCGACGACAGCTCGTGAAGCTTTCTTT. The chain couples TRBV5-1 to TRBJ1-1; perhaps TRBD1 as D (5 bases). Germline V gene data show CDR1 as SGHRS and CDR2 as YFSETQ. Trimming took 4 bases from V and 7 from J, leaving 14 bases between them. This CDR3 is 13 amino acids long.

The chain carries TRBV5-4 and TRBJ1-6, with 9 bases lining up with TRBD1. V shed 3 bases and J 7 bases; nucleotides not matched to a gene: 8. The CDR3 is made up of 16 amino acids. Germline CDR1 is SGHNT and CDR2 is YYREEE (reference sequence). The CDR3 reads CASSSIGQGTNSPLHF. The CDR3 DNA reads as TGTGCCAGCAGCTCCATAGGACAGGGGACGAATTCACCCCTCCACTTT.

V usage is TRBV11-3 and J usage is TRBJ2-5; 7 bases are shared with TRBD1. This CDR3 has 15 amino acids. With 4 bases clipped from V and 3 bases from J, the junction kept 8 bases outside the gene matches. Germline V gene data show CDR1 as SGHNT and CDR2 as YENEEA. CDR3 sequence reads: CASSSMGTDKETQYF. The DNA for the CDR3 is TGTGCCAGCAGCTCTATGGGGACAGACAAAGAGACCCAGTACTTC. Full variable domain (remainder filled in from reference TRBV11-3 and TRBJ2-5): EAGVVQSPRYKIIEKKQPVAFWCNPISGHNTLYWYLQNLGQGPELLIRYENEEAVDDSQLPKDRFSAERLKGVDSTLKIQPAELGDSAVYLCASSSMGTDKETQYFGPGTRLLVL.

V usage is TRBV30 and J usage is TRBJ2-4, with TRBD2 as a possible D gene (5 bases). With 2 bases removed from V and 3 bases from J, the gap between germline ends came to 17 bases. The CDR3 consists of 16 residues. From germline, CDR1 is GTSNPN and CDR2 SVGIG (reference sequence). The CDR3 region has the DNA TGTGCCTGGAGTACGCCGGCCGTCGGGGTCAAAAACATTCAGTACTTC. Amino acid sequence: CAWSTPAVGVKNIQYF. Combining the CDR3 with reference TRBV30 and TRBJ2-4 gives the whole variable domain SQTIHQWPATLVQPVGSPLSLECTVEGTSNPNLYWYRQAAGRGLQLLFYSVGIGQISSEVPQNLSASRPQDRQFILSSKKLLLSDSGFYLCAWSTPAVGVKNIQYFGAGTRLSVL.

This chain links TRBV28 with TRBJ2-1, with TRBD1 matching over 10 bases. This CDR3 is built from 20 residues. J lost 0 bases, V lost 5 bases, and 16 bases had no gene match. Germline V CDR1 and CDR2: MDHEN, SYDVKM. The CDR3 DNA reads TGTGCCAGCAGTATAGGGGGACAGGGGAGGACCTTTGCCTCCTACAATGAGCAGTTCTTC. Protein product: CASSIGGQGRTFASYNEQFF.

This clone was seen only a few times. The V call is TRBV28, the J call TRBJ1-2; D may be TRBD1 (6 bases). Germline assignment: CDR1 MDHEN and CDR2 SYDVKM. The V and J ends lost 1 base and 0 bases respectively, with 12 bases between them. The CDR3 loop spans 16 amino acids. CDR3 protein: CASSLSQGGANYGYTF. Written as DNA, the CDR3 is TGTGCCAGCAGTTTATCACAAGGGGGAGCTAACTATGGCTACACCTTC.

The CDR3 loop is CASSSFRDSYNSPLHF. CDR3 nucleotide sequence: TGTGCCAGTAGTTCCTTCCGGGACAGTTATAATTCACCCCTCCACTTT. The chain combines TRBV19 with TRBJ1-6; 7 bases are a match to TRBD1. V lost 5 bases, J lost 4 bases, and 8 bases stayed unmatched. The CDR3 runs 16 residues. Germline values: CDR1 LNHDA, CDR2 SQIVND (reference sequence).

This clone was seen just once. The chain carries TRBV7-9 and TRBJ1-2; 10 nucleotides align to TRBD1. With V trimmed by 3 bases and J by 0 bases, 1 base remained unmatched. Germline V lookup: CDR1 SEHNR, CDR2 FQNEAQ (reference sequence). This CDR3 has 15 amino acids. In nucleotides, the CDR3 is TGTGCCAGCAGCTTGGGGACAGGGGCTAACTATGGCTACACCTTC. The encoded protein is CASSLGTGANYGYTF.

CDR3: CASSIGQSGYTF. CDR3 DNA sequence: TGTGCCAGCAGCATCGGACAGAGTGGCTACACCTTC. This chain links TRBV7-9 with TRBJ1-2, with a weak D call TRBD1 (6 bases). Looked up from germline, CDR1 is SEHNR and CDR2 is FQNEAQ (reference sequence). Deletions cut 5 bases from V and 7 bases from J, with 11 bases between. This CDR3 spans 12 amino acids.

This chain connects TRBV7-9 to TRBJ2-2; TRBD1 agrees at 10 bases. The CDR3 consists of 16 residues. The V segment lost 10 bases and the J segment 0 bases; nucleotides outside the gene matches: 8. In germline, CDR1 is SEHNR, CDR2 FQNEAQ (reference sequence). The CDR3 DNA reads TGTGCCATCCCGACAGGGGGCGCCGCGAACACCGGGGAGCTGTTTTTT. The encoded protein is CAIPTGGAANTGELFF. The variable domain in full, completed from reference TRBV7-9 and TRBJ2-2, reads DTGVSQNPRHKITKRGQNVTFRCDPISEHNRLYWYRQTLGQGPEFLTYFQNEAQLEKSRLLSDRFSAERPKGSFSTLEIQRTEQGDSAMYLCAIPTGGAANTGELFFGEGSRLTVL.

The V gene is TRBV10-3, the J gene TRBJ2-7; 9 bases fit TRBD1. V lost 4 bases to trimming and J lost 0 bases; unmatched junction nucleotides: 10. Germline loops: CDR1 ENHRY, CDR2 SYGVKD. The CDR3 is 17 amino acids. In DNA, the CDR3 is TGTGCCATCAGTGGGTGGGCAGGGACAGGGTTCTCCTACGAGCAGTACTTC. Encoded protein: CAISGWAGTGFSYEQYF.

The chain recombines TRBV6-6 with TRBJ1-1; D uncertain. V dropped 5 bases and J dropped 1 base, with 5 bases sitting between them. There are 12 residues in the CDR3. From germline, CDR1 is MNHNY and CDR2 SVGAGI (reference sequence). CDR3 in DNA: TGTGCCAGCAGTCCCCAGAACACTGAAGCTTTCTTT. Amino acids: CASSPQNTEAFF.

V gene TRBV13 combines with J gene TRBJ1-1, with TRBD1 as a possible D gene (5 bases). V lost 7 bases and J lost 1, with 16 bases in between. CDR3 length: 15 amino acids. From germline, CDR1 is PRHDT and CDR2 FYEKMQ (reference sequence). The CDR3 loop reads CASTRQISSNTEAFF. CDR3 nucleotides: TGTGCCAGCACCCGACAGATATCTTCGAACACTGAAGCTTTCTTT.

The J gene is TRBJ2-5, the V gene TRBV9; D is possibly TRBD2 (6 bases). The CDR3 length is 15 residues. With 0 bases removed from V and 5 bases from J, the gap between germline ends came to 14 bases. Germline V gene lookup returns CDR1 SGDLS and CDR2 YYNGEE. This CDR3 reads CASSVDSGAAETQYF. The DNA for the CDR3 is TGTGCCAGCAGCGTAGATAGCGGAGCGGCGGAGACCCAGTACTTC.

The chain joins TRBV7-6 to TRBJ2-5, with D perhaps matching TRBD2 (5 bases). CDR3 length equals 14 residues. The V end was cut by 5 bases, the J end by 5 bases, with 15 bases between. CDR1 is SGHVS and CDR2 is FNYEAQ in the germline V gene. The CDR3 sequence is CASSITLVGETQYF. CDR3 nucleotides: TGTGCCAGCAGCATAACACTAGTCGGTGAGACCCAGTACTTC.

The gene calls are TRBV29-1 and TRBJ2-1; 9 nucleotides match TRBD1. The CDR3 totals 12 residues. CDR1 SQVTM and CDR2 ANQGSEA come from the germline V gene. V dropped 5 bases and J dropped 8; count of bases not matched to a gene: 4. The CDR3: CSVTTGGYEQFF. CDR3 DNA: TGCAGCGTTACAACAGGGGGCTATGAGCAGTTCTTC.

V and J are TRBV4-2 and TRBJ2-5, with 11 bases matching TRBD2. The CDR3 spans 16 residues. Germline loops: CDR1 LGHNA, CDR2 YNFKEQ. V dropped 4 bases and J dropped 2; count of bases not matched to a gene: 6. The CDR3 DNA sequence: TGTGCCAGCAGCCCCAGACTAGCGGGACGACAAGAGACCCAGTACTTC. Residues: CASSPRLAGRQETQYF.

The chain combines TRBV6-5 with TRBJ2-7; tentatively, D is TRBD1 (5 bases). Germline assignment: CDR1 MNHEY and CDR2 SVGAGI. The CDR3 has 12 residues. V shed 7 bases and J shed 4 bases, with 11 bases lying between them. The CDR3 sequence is CASMQGDYEQYV. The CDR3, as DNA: TGTGCCAGCATGCAGGGTGATTACGAGCAGTACGTC.

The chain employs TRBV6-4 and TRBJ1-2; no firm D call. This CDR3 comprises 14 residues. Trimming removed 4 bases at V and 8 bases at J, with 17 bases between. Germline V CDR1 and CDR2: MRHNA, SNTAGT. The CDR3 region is CASSGLSEVRGYTF. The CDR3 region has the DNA TGTGCCAGCAGTGGACTGTCAGAGGTTCGGGGCTACACCTTC.

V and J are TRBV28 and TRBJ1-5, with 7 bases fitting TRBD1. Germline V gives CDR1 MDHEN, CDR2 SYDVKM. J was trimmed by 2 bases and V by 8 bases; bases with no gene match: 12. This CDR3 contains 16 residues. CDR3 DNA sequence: TGTGCCAGCGGGACAGAAGCCCTTCGTGGCAATCAGCCCCAGCATTTT. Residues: CASGTEALRGNQPQHF.

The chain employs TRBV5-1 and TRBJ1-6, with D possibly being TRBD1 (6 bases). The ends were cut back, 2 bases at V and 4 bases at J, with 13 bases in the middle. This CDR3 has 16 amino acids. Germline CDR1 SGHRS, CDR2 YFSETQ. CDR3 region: CASSLGGATYNSPLHF. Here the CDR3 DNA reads TGCGCCAGCAGCTTAGGGGGGGCTACTTATAATTCACCCCTCCACTTT. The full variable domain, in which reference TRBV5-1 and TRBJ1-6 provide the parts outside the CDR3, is KAGVTQTPRYLIKTRGQQVTLSCSPISGHRSVSWYQQTPGQGLQFLFEYFSETQRNKGNFPGRFSGRQFSNSRSEMNVSTLELGDSALYLCASSLGGATYNSPLHFGNGTRLTVT.

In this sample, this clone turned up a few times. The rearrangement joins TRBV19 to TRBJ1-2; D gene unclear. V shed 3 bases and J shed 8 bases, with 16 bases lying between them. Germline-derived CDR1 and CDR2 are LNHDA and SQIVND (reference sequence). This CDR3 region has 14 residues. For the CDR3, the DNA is TGTGCCAGTAGTATGTTAGACGGATTCGGGGGCTACACCTTC. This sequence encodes CASSMLDGFGGYTF.

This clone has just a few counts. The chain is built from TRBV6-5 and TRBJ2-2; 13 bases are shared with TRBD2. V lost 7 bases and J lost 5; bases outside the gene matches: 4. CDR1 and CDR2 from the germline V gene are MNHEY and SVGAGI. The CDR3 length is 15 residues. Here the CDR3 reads CASKGLAGQTGELFF. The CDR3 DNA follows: TGTGCCAGCAAGGGACTAGCGGGGCAGACCGGGGAGCTGTTTTTT.